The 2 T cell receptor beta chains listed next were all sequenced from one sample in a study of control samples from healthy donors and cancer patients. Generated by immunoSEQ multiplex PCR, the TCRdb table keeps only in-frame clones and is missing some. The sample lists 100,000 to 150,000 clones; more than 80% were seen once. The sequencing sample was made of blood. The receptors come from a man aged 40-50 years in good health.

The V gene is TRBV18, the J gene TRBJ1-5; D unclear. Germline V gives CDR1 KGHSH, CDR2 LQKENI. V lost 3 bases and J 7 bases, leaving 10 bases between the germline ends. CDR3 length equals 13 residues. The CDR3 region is CASSPFAGQPQHF. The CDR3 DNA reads TGTGCCAGCTCACCCTTCGCGGGCCAGCCCCAGCATTTT.

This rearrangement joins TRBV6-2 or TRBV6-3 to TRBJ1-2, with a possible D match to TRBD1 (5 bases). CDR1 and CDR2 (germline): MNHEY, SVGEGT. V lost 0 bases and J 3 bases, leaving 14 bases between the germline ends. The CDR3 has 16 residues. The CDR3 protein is CASSYSSRGYDYGYTF. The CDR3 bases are TGTGCCAGCAGTTACTCGAGCCGGGGGTACGACTATGGCTACACCTTC.